Shown below are 8 T cell receptor beta chains from a single sample sequenced in a study of blood T cell repertoires in COVID-19. The repertoire was sequenced with immunoSEQ multiplex PCR; TCRdb's copy has only in-frame clones and lacks some. In the table there are about 270,000 clones, under 90% of which are singletons. What was sequenced was peripheral blood. These receptors all come from a woman aged 18-35 years with acute or convalescent COVID-19.

This chain joins TRBV18 and TRBJ2-3; 7 bases line up with TRBD2. Trimming took 4 bases from V and 3 from J; bases not matched to a gene: 7. This CDR3 region has 15 residues. Looked up from germline, CDR1 is KGHSH and CDR2 is LQKENI. This CDR3 reads CASSREFGGTDTQYF. The CDR3 DNA reads as TGTGCCAGCTCACGAGAATTCGGGGGGACAGATACGCAGTATTTT.

This clone was recorded a few times. The chain uses TRBV12-3 or TRBV12-4 and TRBJ1-2, with no clear D. CDR3 length: 13 residues. V lost 5 bases, J lost 3 bases, and 10 bases lay in between. CDR3 DNA sequence: TGTGCCAGCAGTGTCACGGACTACTATGGCTACACCTTC. The encoded protein is CASSVTDYYGYTF.

The rearrangement links TRBV5-8 to TRBJ2-1; 8 bases are shared with TRBD1. Germline V gene lookup returns CDR1 SGHTS and CDR2 YDEGEE. V lost 3 bases, J lost 5 bases, and 10 bases stayed unmatched. The CDR3 spans 16 residues. This CDR3 is CASSWDQGAADNEQFF. The CDR3, as DNA: TGTGCCAGCAGCTGGGACCAGGGGGCAGCGGACAATGAGCAGTTCTTC.

This clone was observed a handful of times. The chain recombines TRBV30 with TRBJ1-5; D ambiguous. V lost 0 bases and J lost 0, with 3 bases in between. Germline assignment: CDR1 GTSNPN and CDR2 SVGIG (reference sequence). This CDR3 is built from 13 residues. The CDR3 loop is CAWSVHSNQPQHF. For the CDR3, the DNA is TGTGCCTGGAGTGTACATAGCAATCAGCCCCAGCATTTT.

This chain links TRBV30 with TRBJ1-6, with a possible D match to TRBD1 (5 bases). Germline values: CDR1 GTSNPN, CDR2 SVGIG (reference sequence). This CDR3 contains 13 residues. Between the trimmed V and J ends, which lost 2 bases and 4 bases, there was a span of 6 bases. CDR3 protein: CAWSPGYNSPLHF. CDR3 DNA: TGTGCCTGGAGTCCAGGGTATAATTCACCCCTCCACTTT. The full variable domain, with the rest looked up from reference TRBV30 and TRBJ1-6, is SQTIHQWPATLVQPVGSPLSLECTVEGTSNPNLYWYRQAAGRGLQLLFYSVGIGQISSEVPQNLSASRPQDRQFILSSKKLLLSDSGFYLCAWSPGYNSPLHFGNGTRLTVT.

This clone has only a few counts. J is TRBJ1-1 and V is TRBV29-1, with TRBD1 as a possible D gene (6 bases). Trimming took off 7 bases at V and 1 base at J, with 16 bases between the two ends. Germline CDR1 SQVTM, CDR2 ANQGSEA. The CDR3 contains 14 residues. The CDR3 nucleotides read TGCAGCGGGAGCTCGGGGGGCTCGAACACTGAAGCTTTCTTT. Its translation is CSGSSGGSNTEAFF.

This chain joins TRBV18 and TRBJ2-2; D uncertain. Trimming left V 5 bases short and J 1 base short, with 8 bases between. Germline values: CDR1 KGHSH, CDR2 LQKENI. The CDR3 sequence is 14 residues long. In DNA, the CDR3 is TGTGCCAGCTCAGTAAGACAGAACACCGGGGAGCTGTTTTTT. Its translation: CASSVRQNTGELFF.

The gene calls are TRBV9 and TRBJ1-6; D perhaps matches TRBD1 (6 bases). Trimming left V 3 bases short and J 5 bases short, with 15 bases between. Germline V lookup: CDR1 SGDLS, CDR2 YYNGEE. This CDR3 has 16 amino acids. The CDR3 reads CASSAYNRQDNSPLHF. The CDR3 nucleotides are TGTGCCAGCAGCGCCTATAATCGACAGGATAATTCACCCCTCCACTTT.